Below are 20 T cell receptor beta chains sequenced from a single sample in a study of Ad26.COV2.S vaccination and SARS-CoV-2 variants. Treatment reported: 19 received Ad26.COV2.S at low or high dose, single or two shots; about 5 received placebo; per-sample allocation not given. It was on day 63 after the first vaccine or placebo injection that samples were taken. The protocol was immunoSEQ multiplex PCR, while the TCRdb copy is restricted to in-frame clones and leaves out a portion. This table holds about 420,000 clones, around nine tenths found once. The material was peripheral blood, obtained in a trial of Ad26.COV2.S vaccine versus placebo. The receptors stem from a person between 18 and 59 years old who received the Ad26.COV2.S COVID-19 vaccine or a placebo.

The DNA of the CDR3 is TGTGCCAGTAGTATAGGAACGGGGGCTCATCCTGAAGCTTTCTTT. Its protein is CASSIGTGAHPEAFF. V and J are TRBV19 and TRBJ1-1, with TRBD1 as a possible D gene (6 bases). The CDR3 contains 15 residues. Trimming pared 1 base from V and 6 bases from J, leaving 15 bases between. In germline, CDR1 is LNHDA, CDR2 SQIVND (reference sequence). Supplemented by reference TRBV19 and TRBJ1-1, the full variable domain reads DGGITQSPKYLFRKEGQNVTLSCEQNLNHDAMYWYRQDPGQGLRLIYYSQIVNDFQKGDIAEGYSVSREKKESFPLTVTSAQKNPTAFYLCASSIGTGAHPEAFFGQGTRLTVV.

V and J are TRBV3-1 (or the pseudogene TRBV3-2) and TRBJ2-7; TRBD1 agrees at 7 bases. The V and J ends lost 3 bases and 2 bases, in that order; junction bases with no gene match: 7. The CDR3 runs 15 residues. In germline, CDR1 is LGHDT, CDR2 YNNKEL (reference sequence). CDR3 region: CASSHPDRDPYEQYF. The CDR3 DNA follows: TGTGCCAGCAGCCACCCCGACAGGGACCCCTACGAGCAGTACTTC.

The V call is TRBV19, the J call TRBJ2-1; 7 bases align to TRBD2. The CDR3 runs 14 residues. Germline CDR1 reads LNHDA; CDR2 reads SQIVND (reference sequence). V was pared by 7 bases and J by 4 bases, with 7 bases of the junction left unmatched. The CDR3 protein is CASTLGGGYNEQFF. The CDR3 region has the DNA TGTGCCAGTACTCTGGGCGGGGGATACAATGAGCAGTTCTTC.

The CDR3 coding sequence is TGTGCCAGCTCACCACCCGCTGCCCAGAGTCCCGTGCTAGCCAAAAACATTCAGTACTTC. The encoded protein is CASSPPAAQSPVLAKNIQYF. This chain joins TRBV18 and TRBJ2-4; the D is unclear. V lost 0 bases to trimming and J lost 0 bases, with 21 bases between them. The CDR3 totals 20 residues. The V gene's germline CDR1 is KGHSH and CDR2 LQKENI.

This chain joins TRBV6-5 and TRBJ2-7, with D possibly called TRBD1 or TRBD2 (5 bases each). Trimming stripped 0 bases from V and 5 bases from J, with 14 bases between. Germline lookup yields CDR1 MNHEY and CDR2 SVGAGI. The CDR3 sequence is 15 residues long. CDR3 coding DNA: TGTGCCAGCAGTTACTCGGGCAGGGTCGGGGACGAGCAGTACTTC. Translation gives CASSYSGRVGDEQYF.

This sequence joins TRBV7-3 and TRBJ2-3; D possibly corresponds to TRBD2 (6 bases). Trimming stripped 5 bases from V and 0 bases from J, with 15 bases between. The CDR3 loop spans 16 amino acids. Germline V gene data show CDR1 as SGHTA and CDR2 as FQGTGA. The CDR3 spells CASSPRGGSSTDTQYF. The CDR3 DNA reads TGTGCCAGCAGCCCCCGCGGAGGGTCAAGCACAGATACGCAGTATTTT.

V is TRBV6-5 and J is TRBJ2-1; D unresolved. V was pared by 6 bases and J by 9 bases, with 12 bases between. The CDR3 loop spans 12 amino acids. The germline gives CDR1 MNHEY, CDR2 SVGAGI. CDR3 sequence: CASSLLGREQFF. In DNA, the CDR3 is TGTGCCAGCAGCCTGTTAGGCCGTGAGCAGTTCTTC.

This sequence joins TRBV5-5 and TRBJ2-5, with 10 bases lining up with TRBD1. The V segment lost 4 bases and the J segment 5 bases; nucleotides outside the gene matches: 8. Germline V gene sequence: CDR1 SGHKS, CDR2 YYEKEE (reference sequence). There are 15 residues in the CDR3. The CDR3 region has the DNA TGTGCCAGCAGCATCCCGGACAGGGGGGACGAGACCCAGTACTTC. Protein sequence: CASSIPDRGDETQYF.

This chain uses TRBV6-5 with TRBJ1-5; D gene uncertain. This CDR3 is 13 amino acids long. Germline-derived CDR1 and CDR2 are MNHEY and SVGAGI. The V end was cut by 8 bases, the J end by 0 bases, with 8 bases between. CDR3 sequence: CASGVYSNQPQHF. The CDR3, as DNA: TGTGCCAGCGGAGTCTATAGCAATCAGCCCCAGCATTTT.

The CDR3 DNA reads TGTGCCAGCTCACCGCAGACAGGGGGCAGTCAGCCCCAGCATTTT. This gives the protein CASSPQTGGSQPQHF. This chain uses TRBV18 with TRBJ1-5, with TRBD1 matching 10 bases. This CDR3 contains 15 residues. From germline, CDR1 is KGHSH and CDR2 LQKENI. With V trimmed by 3 bases and J by 6 bases, 5 bases remained unmatched.

This clone was detected once. The rearrangement uses TRBV6-6 and TRBJ2-7; D unclear. Trimming removed 0 bases at V and 2 bases at J, with 8 bases between. The CDR3 totals 14 residues. CDR1 and CDR2 (germline): MNHNY, SVGAGI (reference sequence). CDR3 protein: CASSYSRNTYEQYF. The CDR3 DNA sequence: TGTGCCAGCAGTTACTCAAGGAATACCTACGAGCAGTACTTC.

The chain uses TRBV27 and TRBJ1-1, with D possibly TRBD1 on 5 matching bases. Germline assignment: CDR1 MNHEY and CDR2 SMNVEV (reference sequence). The ends were cut back, 3 bases at V and 1 base at J, with 15 bases in the middle. The CDR3 has 16 amino acids. In DNA form, the CDR3 reads TGTGCCAGCAGTTTCCAGGGCCCCCCTCGGAACACTGAAGCTTTCTTT. This sequence encodes CASSFQGPPRNTEAFF.

V and J are TRBV5-6 and TRBJ2-7; the D gene could be TRBD1 or TRBD2 (5 bases each). The CDR3 has 13 residues. Germline lookup yields CDR1 SGHDT and CDR2 YYEEEE. With 4 bases removed from V and 2 bases from J, the gap between germline ends came to 10 bases. The CDR3 sequence is CASSPGRTYEQYF. The CDR3 DNA follows: TGTGCCAGCAGCCCGGGACGGACCTACGAGCAGTACTTC.

The V and J genes are TRBV29-1 and TRBJ2-2; TRBD1 agrees at 10 bases. Germline V gives CDR1 SQVTM, CDR2 ANQGSEA. CDR3 length: 16 residues. V lost 7 bases to trimming and J lost 3 bases; unmatched junction nucleotides: 11. The CDR3 loop reads CSALGGTGEYTGELFF. DNA for the CDR3: TGCAGCGCCCTCGGCGGGACAGGGGAGTACACCGGGGAGCTGTTTTTT.

The V and J genes are TRBV5-5 and TRBJ1-1, with no clear D. CDR1 is SGHKS and CDR2 is YYEKEE in the germline V gene (reference sequence). This CDR3 region has 14 residues. Trimming cost V 0 bases and J 2 bases, with 8 bases left between them. The CDR3 region has the DNA TGTGCCAGCAGCTTGGATTCCAGTAACACTGAAGCTTTCTTT. Its protein is CASSLDSSNTEAFF.

The chain joins TRBV27 to TRBJ2-2; 9 nucleotides line up with TRBD2. After removal of 6 bases from V and 1 base from J, the junction contained 6 bases not matched to a gene. The CDR3 extends over 16 amino acids. Germline V CDR1 and CDR2: MNHEY, SMNVEV (reference sequence). The CDR3 nucleotides are TGTGCCAGCAGCCGCGAAGCGGGGGGGAACACCGGGGAGCTGTTTTTT. This gives the protein CASSREAGGNTGELFF.

The rearrangement joins TRBV6-6 to TRBJ2-1, with 12 bases matching TRBD2. Germline lookup yields CDR1 MNHNY and CDR2 SVGAGI (reference sequence). CDR3 length: 17 residues. Unmatched junction bases numbered 5, after V lost 5 bases and J lost 0 bases. The CDR3 region has the DNA TGTGCCAGCAGTCCGACTAGCGGGGGCGACTCCTACAATGAGCAGTTCTTC. Translation: CASSPTSGGDSYNEQFF.

The chain couples TRBV10-3 to TRBJ1-2, with 7 bases aligning to TRBD1. This CDR3 has 18 residues. Germline V gives CDR1 ENHRY, CDR2 SYGVKD. The junction had 21 bases not matched to a gene; V was cut back by 3 bases and J by 8 bases. The CDR3 coding sequence is TGTGCCATCAGTGAAGGCGGAGGGGGCGGGGGACCATGGTTCGGCTACACCTTC. This codes for CAISEGGGGGGPWFGYTF.

V is TRBV7-9 and J is TRBJ2-5, with TRBD2 as a possible D gene (5 bases). The germline V gene encodes CDR1 SEHNR and CDR2 FQNEAQ (reference sequence). There are 14 residues in the CDR3. V shed 1 base and J shed 5 bases, with 11 bases lying between them. The CDR3 region has the DNA TGTGCCAGCAGCTTAGATGAGGGCTGGGAGACCCAGTACTTC. It yields the protein CASSLDEGWETQYF.

V and J are TRBV6-2 or TRBV6-3 and TRBJ1-5; D is perhaps TRBD1 (5 bases). V was pared by 0 bases and J by 1 base, with 25 bases between. The CDR3 runs 21 residues. CDR1 and CDR2 from the germline V gene are MNHEY and SVGEGT. The CDR3 spells CASSYSFPGQVEEISNQPQHF. The CDR3 region has the DNA TGTGCCAGCAGTTACTCGTTTCCAGGGCAGGTGGAAGAGATAAGCAATCAGCCCCAGCATTTT.